Presented here are 17 T cell receptor beta chains from one specimen sequenced in a study of blood T cells in healthy people across ages. Then a second PCR, running roughly 7 to 11 cycles, was carried out with a sample-barcoded 5' primer and a J-beta primer mix. TCRdb redid the calling of the 5' RACE reads with MiXCR, one entry per CDR3 protein. The sample lists some 710,000 distinct CDR3 sequences; about 47% were seen once. Sequenced: blood. The source of these receptors is a man older than 75 in good health.

This clonotype was detected ten times or more. This chain uses TRBV28 with TRBJ2-1; D might be TRBD1 (6 bases). Looked up from germline, CDR1 is MDHEN and CDR2 is SYDVKM. Trimming took off 10 bases at V and 4 bases at J, with 20 bases between the two ends. CDR3 length: 15 amino acids. The DNA for the CDR3 is TGTGCCACTATATGGTCCAGGGGCAATTACAATGAGCAGTTCTTC. Protein product: CATIWSRGNYNEQFF.

This chain connects TRBV19 to TRBJ2-7, with a weak D call TRBD1 (6 bases). This CDR3 region has 13 residues. In germline, CDR1 is LNHDA, CDR2 SQIVND (reference sequence). V was shortened by 8 bases and J by 0 bases, with 11 bases between the two germline ends. The CDR3 loop is CASSTGNSYEQYF. CDR3 nucleotides: TGTGCCAGTTCGACAGGAAACTCCTACGAGCAGTACTTC.

In its sample, this clonotype was seen a few times. This chain links TRBV14 with TRBJ1-2; the D is unclear. This CDR3 has 15 amino acids. CDR1 SGHDN and CDR2 FVKESK come from the germline V gene. V lost 0 bases and J lost 2, with 10 bases in between. In DNA form, the CDR3 reads TGTGCCAGCAGCCAAGATCTAGAATCCAACTATGGCTACACCTTC. Residues: CASSQDLESNYGYTF.

This rearrangement joins TRBV19 to TRBJ2-5, with D possibly TRBD1 on 5 matching bases. Matching the DNA end better, TRBJ2-4 makes the J call doubtful. The germline CDR1 and CDR2 sequences are LNHDA and SQIVND (reference sequence). This CDR3 has 14 residues. The CDR3 protein is CASSIGRNRNIQYF. The CDR3 nucleotides are TGTGCCAGTAGTATAGGCAGAAACAGGAACATTCAGTACTTC.

CDR3 protein: CASSDRFGSYNEQFF. The CDR3 region has the DNA TGTGCCAGCAGTGACAGGTTCGGCTCCTACAATGAGCAGTTCTTC. The J gene is TRBJ2-1, the V gene TRBV6-2 or TRBV6-3, with D tentatively TRBD1 (6 bases). The V end was cut by 5 bases, the J end by 0 bases, with 11 bases between. CDR1 is MNHEY, CDR2 SVGEGT, per germline. This CDR3 has 15 amino acids.

This clonotype occurred a few times. The chain joins TRBV5-1 to TRBJ2-1; D is undetermined. Germline V gene data show CDR1 as SGHRS and CDR2 as YFSETQ. Trimming stripped 1 base from V and 5 bases from J, with 10 bases between. The CDR3 consists of 14 residues. The CDR3 loop is CASSLLRAHNEQFF. The CDR3 DNA follows: TGCGCCAGCAGCTTGTTACGGGCCCACAATGAGCAGTTCTTC.

This clonotype was counted once. The chain combines TRBV11-2 with TRBJ1-1; 7 bases match TRBD1. CDR1 is SGHAT and CDR2 is FQNNGV in the germline V gene. Losses at the gene ends were 3 bases for V and 9 bases for J; bases not matched to a gene: 22. The CDR3 sequence is 18 residues long. The chain's CDR3 is CASSFPFEMTGRRAKAFF. The CDR3 DNA reads as TGTGCCAGCAGCTTTCCTTTCGAGATGACAGGGCGTAGGGCTAAAGCTTTCTTT.

The chain joins TRBV28 to TRBJ2-4; D is uncertain. The DNA end favors TRBJ2-7, so the J call may be wrong. Germline V gene data show CDR1 as MDHEN and CDR2 as SYDVKM. The CDR3 contains 15 residues. In DNA, the CDR3 is TGTGCCAGCAGTTTATCTTACCGGGCCTACTACGAGCAGTACTTC. The encoded protein is CASSLSYRAYYEQYF.

This clonotype occurred a few times. The chain recombines TRBV6-2 or TRBV6-3 with TRBJ1-6, with a weak D call TRBD1 (5 bases). CDR3 length: 14 residues. CDR1 and CDR2 from the germline V gene are MNHEY and SVGEGT. The V end was cut by 6 bases, the J end by 10 bases, with 16 bases between. CDR3 DNA sequence: TGTGCCAGCAGGCCCGGGACGACGGGGTCACCCCTCCACTTT. Translated: CASRPGTTGSPLHF.

The chain carries TRBV12-3 or TRBV12-4 and TRBJ1-1; perhaps TRBD1 as D (6 bases). This CDR3 has 13 amino acids. Trimming shortened V by 8 bases and J by 6 bases, and 16 bases separated the two germline ends. Written as DNA, the CDR3 is TGTGCCAGCGTAAGAGGGGGATTCCCTGAAGCTTTCTTT. It encodes CASVRGGFPEAFF.

This clonotype turned up a few times. The chain uses TRBV9 and TRBJ1-6, with 8 bases that match TRBD1. This CDR3 is built from 16 residues. The germline V gene encodes CDR1 SGDLS and CDR2 YYNGEE. The J segment lost 8 bases and the V segment lost 0 bases, leaving 7 bases of the junction unmatched. In DNA, the CDR3 is TGTGCCAGCAGCGTAGGAGGTTCCAGGGGGCATTCACCCCTCCACTTT. Its translation is CASSVGGSRGHSPLHF.

V gene TRBV6-5 combines with J gene TRBJ2-6, with D possibly matching TRBD2 (5 bases). The CDR3 sequence is 15 residues long. The germline gives CDR1 MNHEY, CDR2 SVGAGI. V lost 4 bases to trimming and J lost 4 bases, with 11 bases between them. The CDR3 region has the DNA TGTGCCAGCAGTTTGGAGCCGGGAGGGGCCAACGTCCTGACTTTC. Its protein product is CASSLEPGGANVLTF.

The count of this clonotype is one. The V gene is TRBV20-1, the J gene TRBJ2-1; D ambiguous. The germline V and J ends were trimmed by 6 bases and 7 bases, with 16 bases remaining between them. Germline assignment: CDR1 DFQATT and CDR2 SNEGSKA (reference sequence). The CDR3 is 13 residues long. The chain's CDR3 is CSAPAGYSNEQFF. CDR3 bases: TGCAGTGCACCGGCTGGCTATAGTAATGAGCAGTTCTTC.

V usage is TRBV15 and J usage is TRBJ2-1, with no clear D. The V gene lost 1 base and the J gene lost 9 bases, with 13 bases spanning the gap. CDR1 is LNHNV, CDR2 YYDKDF, per germline (reference sequence). The CDR3 runs 14 residues. Here the CDR3 reads CATSRADADGEQFF. CDR3 nucleotide sequence: TGTGCCACCAGCAGAGCGGACGCAGACGGTGAGCAGTTCTTC.

This clonotype occurred many times. The chain carries TRBV2 and TRBJ2-1; tentative D call: TRBD2 (6 bases). The germline V and J ends were trimmed by 8 bases and 8 bases, with 13 bases remaining between them. CDR3 length: 12 amino acids. Germline CDR1 is SNHLY and CDR2 is FYNNEI. CDR3 in amino acids: CASLNAGYEQFF. In nucleotides, the CDR3 is TGTGCCAGCCTCAACGCGGGGTATGAGCAGTTCTTC.

J is TRBJ2-3 and V is TRBV9, with D perhaps being TRBD1 or TRBD2 (6 bases each). CDR3 length: 14 residues. V lost 3 bases and J 3 bases, leaving 11 bases between the germline ends. Germline-derived CDR1 and CDR2 are SGDLS and YYNGEE. The CDR3 DNA sequence: TGTGCCAGCAGCGGACGGAGGGGGACAGATACGCAGTATTTT. Translation gives CASSGRRGTDTQYF.

The chain uses TRBV4-2 and TRBJ2-1; 7 nucleotides line up with TRBD2. Per the germline V gene, CDR1 is LGHNA and CDR2 is YNFKEQ. This CDR3 region has 17 residues. With 2 bases clipped from V and 0 bases from J, the junction kept 7 bases outside the gene matches. The CDR3 DNA reads as TGTGCCAGCAGCCAAATAGCGGGCTACAACTCCTACAATGAGCAGTTCTTC. As protein: CASSQIAGYNSYNEQFF.